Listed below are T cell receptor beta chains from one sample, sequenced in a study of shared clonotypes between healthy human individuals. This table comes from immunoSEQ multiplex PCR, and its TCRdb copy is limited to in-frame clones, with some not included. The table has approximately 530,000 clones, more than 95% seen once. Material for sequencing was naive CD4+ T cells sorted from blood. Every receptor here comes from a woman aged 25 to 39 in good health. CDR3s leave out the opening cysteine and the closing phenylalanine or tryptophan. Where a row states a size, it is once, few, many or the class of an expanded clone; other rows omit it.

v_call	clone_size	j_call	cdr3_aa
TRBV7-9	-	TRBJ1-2	ASSWGQGKTYGYT
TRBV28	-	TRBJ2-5	ASSDSGAETQY
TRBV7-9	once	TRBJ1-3	ASSLPADSRAGNTIY
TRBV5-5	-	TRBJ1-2	ASSLGADGYT
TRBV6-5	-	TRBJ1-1	ASSYSGEGNTEAF
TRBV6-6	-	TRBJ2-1	ASSTATGGSYNEQF
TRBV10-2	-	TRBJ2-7	ASRYDNTYEQY
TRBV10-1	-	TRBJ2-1	ASSESVAGPYNEQF
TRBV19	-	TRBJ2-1	ASSSGGGYNEQF
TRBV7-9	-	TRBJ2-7	ASSSGLAGTSYEQY
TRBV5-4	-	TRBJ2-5	ASSLFSGRGETQY
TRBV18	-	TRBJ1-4	ASSSTGDTEKLF
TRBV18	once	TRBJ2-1	ASSPPGQGLSSYNEQF
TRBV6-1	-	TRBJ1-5	ASSVYQDQPQH
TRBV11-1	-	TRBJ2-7	ASSLVTSGFTTYEQY
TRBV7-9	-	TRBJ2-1	ASLGVSGRLNEQF
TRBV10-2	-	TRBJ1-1	ASSEMGYQGTEAF
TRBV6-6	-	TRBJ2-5	ASNPGQGEKTQY
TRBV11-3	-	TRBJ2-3	ASSLGSDTQY
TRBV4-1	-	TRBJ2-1	ASSPGPGLAGGFSSYNEQF
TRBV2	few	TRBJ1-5	ASSEDRVGNQPQH
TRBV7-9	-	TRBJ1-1	ASSLDQGMNTEAF
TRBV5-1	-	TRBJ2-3	ASSWGGGTDTQY
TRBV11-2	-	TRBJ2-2	ASSFIRQGTGELF
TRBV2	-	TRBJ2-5	ASSARETQY
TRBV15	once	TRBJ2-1	ATRLAGYNEQF
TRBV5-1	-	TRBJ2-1	ASSRTSGGYNEQF
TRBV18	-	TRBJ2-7	ASSPARSSYEQY
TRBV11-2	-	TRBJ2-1	ASSPGTSGSLEQF
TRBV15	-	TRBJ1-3	ATSRDPGQGGNTIY
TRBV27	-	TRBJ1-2	ASSLNGMAKGYT
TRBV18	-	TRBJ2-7	ASSPPGQGVFYEQY
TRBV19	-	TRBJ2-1	ASTPNRRDANEQF
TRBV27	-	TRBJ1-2	ASSFPPSKGYT
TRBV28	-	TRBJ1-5	ASSGTGTGVRNQPQH
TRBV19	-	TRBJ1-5	ASSIQRQYSNQPQH
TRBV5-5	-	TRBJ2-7	ASSLVDRPRGEQY
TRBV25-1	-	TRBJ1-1	ASSPHGVGEAF
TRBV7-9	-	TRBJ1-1	ASSPQGGMNTEAF